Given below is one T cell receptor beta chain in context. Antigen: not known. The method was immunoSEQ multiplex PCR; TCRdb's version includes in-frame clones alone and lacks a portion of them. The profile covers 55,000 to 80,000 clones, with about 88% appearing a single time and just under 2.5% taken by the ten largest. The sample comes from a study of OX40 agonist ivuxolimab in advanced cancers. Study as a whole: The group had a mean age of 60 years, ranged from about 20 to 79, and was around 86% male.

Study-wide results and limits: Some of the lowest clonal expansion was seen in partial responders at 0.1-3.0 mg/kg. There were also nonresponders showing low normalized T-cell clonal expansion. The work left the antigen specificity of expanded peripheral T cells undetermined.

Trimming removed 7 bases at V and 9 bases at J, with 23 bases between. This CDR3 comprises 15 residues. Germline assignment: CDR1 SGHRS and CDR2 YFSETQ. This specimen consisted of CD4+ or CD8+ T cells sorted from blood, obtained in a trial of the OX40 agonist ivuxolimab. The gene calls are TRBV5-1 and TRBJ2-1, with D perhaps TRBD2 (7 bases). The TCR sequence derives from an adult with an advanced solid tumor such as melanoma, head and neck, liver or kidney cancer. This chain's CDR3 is CASLSTVGGPGEQFF. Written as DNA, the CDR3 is TGCGCCAGCCTTTCTACCGTGGGGGGGCCGGGTGAGCAGTTCTTC.